This passage covers 7 T cell receptor beta chains from one sample sequenced in a study of blood T cell repertoires in COVID-19. Measured with immunoSEQ multiplex PCR; TCRdb has only the in-frame clones, and not every one. Found here are 140,000 or so clones, around 91% of them singletons; the top ten hold 3% to 3.5%. Sequenced sample: peripheral blood. The receptors were sampled from a woman aged 55 to 70 with active COVID-19.

This chain uses TRBV28 with TRBJ2-3, with TRBD2 matching over 14 bases. CDR3 size: 17 residues. The germline V gene encodes CDR1 MDHEN and CDR2 SYDVKM. The V segment lost 5 bases and the J segment 4 bases; nucleotides outside the gene matches: 8. The CDR3 reads CASSLGTSGRGPDTQYF. CDR3 bases: TGTGCCAGCAGTCTCGGGACTAGCGGGAGAGGCCCAGATACGCAGTATTTT.

V gene TRBV18 combines with J gene TRBJ1-4; TRBD1 matches at 7 bases. The V and J ends lost 2 bases and 0 bases, in that order; junction bases with no gene match: 6. Germline V gives CDR1 KGHSH, CDR2 LQKENI. The CDR3 contains 17 residues. The CDR3 sequence is CASSPGQVPSTNEKLFF. In nucleotides, the CDR3 is TGTGCCAGCTCACCAGGACAGGTACCATCAACTAATGAAAAACTGTTTTTT.

This sequence joins TRBV30 and TRBJ2-1; D uncertain. The CDR3 is 12 amino acids. Looked up from germline, CDR1 is GTSNPN and CDR2 is SVGIG (reference sequence). Trimming cost V 2 bases and J 9 bases, with 11 bases left between them. CDR3 sequence: CAWSKLITEQFF. The CDR3 coding sequence is TGTGCCTGGAGTAAGCTTATCACTGAGCAGTTCTTC.

V is TRBV5-5 and J is TRBJ1-5; D remains unclear. The CDR3 runs to 15 residues. Trimming took 0 bases from V and 4 from J, leaving 11 bases between them. Germline lookup yields CDR1 SGHKS and CDR2 YYEKEE (reference sequence). CDR3 amino acids: CASSLAVSVNQPQHF. CDR3 nucleotides: TGTGCCAGCAGCTTGGCAGTCAGTGTTAATCAGCCCCAGCATTTT.

The rearrangement uses TRBV4-2 and TRBJ2-3, with TRBD2 matching over 8 bases. Losses at the gene ends were 6 bases for V and 4 bases for J; bases not matched to a gene: 18. The CDR3 spans 18 residues. The germline gives CDR1 LGHNA, CDR2 YNFKEQ. CDR3 sequence reads: CASRPRGGSGSIADTQYF. For the CDR3, the DNA is TGTGCCAGCAGGCCCCGGGGAGGCAGCGGGAGTATCGCAGATACGCAGTATTTT.

Here the CDR3 reads CASNLQLGTEAFF. The CDR3 DNA reads as TGTGCCAGCAACCTACAGTTGGGCACTGAAGCTTTCTTT. The chain has TRBV12-3 or TRBV12-4 and TRBJ1-1; no clear D. The CDR3 is 13 residues long. Deletions cut 7 bases from V and 4 bases from J, with 13 bases between.

The rearrangement uses TRBV12-5 and TRBJ2-3; 7 positions match TRBD2. Germline trimming cut 1 base from V and 5 bases from J; bases unmatched to any gene: 3. The CDR3 spans 14 residues. Germline values: CDR1 LGHNT, CDR2 FRNRAP. The CDR3 here is CASGLGLAGDTQYF. The DNA of the CDR3 is TGTGCTAGTGGTTTGGGACTAGCAGGAGATACGCAGTATTTT.